The next 22 T cell receptor beta chains were all read from a single sample in a study of T cell responses to AZD1222 COVID-19 vaccine. Here immunoSEQ multiplex PCR was the method, and the copy in TCRdb shows in-frame clones only, minus some. The sample shows 120,000 or so clones, about 90% of them seen only once. The source was peripheral blood, collected on day 0 of AZD1222 vaccination. The receptors shown here come from an adult in good health.

The chain employs TRBV19 and TRBJ2-7; 11 positions match TRBD1. CDR1 and CDR2 (germline): LNHDA, SQIVND (reference sequence). The CDR3 loop spans 14 amino acids. Trimming cost V 3 bases and J 5 bases; bases outside gene matches: 3. The CDR3 region is CASSIGQGAHEQYF. The CDR3 nucleotides read TGTGCCAGTAGTATCGGACAGGGGGCCCACGAGCAGTACTTC.

V is TRBV14 and J is TRBJ2-2, with 8 bases identical to TRBD2. Trimming cost V 4 bases and J 5 bases; bases outside gene matches: 12. The V gene's germline CDR1 is SGHDN and CDR2 FVKESK. The CDR3 runs to 17 residues. CDR3 loop: CASSPTSIAGWTGELFF. The CDR3 coding sequence is TGTGCCAGCAGCCCCACCTCCATAGCGGGGTGGACCGGGGAGCTGTTTTTT.

The V and J genes are TRBV6-1 and TRBJ1-2; tentative D call: TRBD1 (6 bases). This CDR3 is 12 amino acids long. The V and J ends lost 1 base and 8 bases respectively, with 8 bases between them. The germline gives CDR1 MNHNS, CDR2 SASEGT. CDR3 DNA: TGTGCCAGCAGTGAAGGGACAGTCGGCTACACCTTC. Residues: CASSEGTVGYTF.

The rearrangement links TRBV4-2 to TRBJ2-7, with 13 bases aligning to TRBD2. J lost 3 bases, V lost 2 bases, and 7 bases had no gene match. The CDR3 extends over 17 amino acids. Per germline, CDR1 LGHNA and CDR2 YNFKEQ. The CDR3 here is CASSQIVGTSGVYEQYF. The CDR3 DNA sequence: TGTGCCAGCAGCCAAATAGTCGGGACTAGCGGGGTCTACGAGCAGTACTTC.

The chain uses TRBV18 and TRBJ1-4; D not certain. In germline, CDR1 is KGHSH, CDR2 LQKENI. This CDR3 has 11 residues. V was pared by 7 bases and J by 17 bases, with 17 bases between. The CDR3 DNA reads as TGTGCCAGCTTCCCCGGGAGGACTGGTTTTTTT. This translates into CASFPGRTGFF.

This clone came up a few times. The chain recombines TRBV5-1 with TRBJ1-1; D unresolved. The CDR3 consists of 13 residues. Germline V CDR1 and CDR2: SGHRS, YFSETQ. V was shortened by 3 bases and J by 0 bases, with 6 bases between the two germline ends. The CDR3 reads CASSSEMNTEAFF. In DNA, the CDR3 is TGCGCCAGCAGCTCCGAAATGAACACTGAAGCTTTCTTT. The full variable domain, in which reference TRBV5-1 and TRBJ1-1 provide the parts outside the CDR3, is KAGVTQTPRYLIKTRGQQVTLSCSPISGHRSVSWYQQTPGQGLQFLFEYFSETQRNKGNFPGRFSGRQFSNSRSEMNVSTLELGDSALYLCASSSEMNTEAFFGQGTRLTVV.

This clone was picked up one time. V gene TRBV3-1 (or the pseudogene TRBV3-2) combines with J gene TRBJ2-1; D may correspond to TRBD1 or TRBD2 (6 bases each). The CDR3 is 14 residues long. V dropped 4 bases and J dropped 8 bases, with 15 bases sitting between them. Germline CDR1 is LGHDT and CDR2 is YNNKEL (reference sequence). The CDR3 sequence is CASSRAVGGDEQFF. CDR3 in DNA: TGTGCCAGCAGCCGTGCTGTGGGGGGCGATGAGCAGTTCTTC.

This clone was detected a few times. J is TRBJ2-5 and V is TRBV2; 13 nucleotides match TRBD2. CDR1 and CDR2 from the germline V gene are SNHLY and FYNNEI. The CDR3 contains 14 residues. V lost 9 bases to trimming and J lost 3 bases; unmatched junction nucleotides: 4. The CDR3 nucleotides are TGTGCCAGGGGGACTAGCGGGATCGAAGAGACCCAGTACTTC. Amino acids: CARGTSGIEETQYF. Full variable domain (remainder filled in from reference TRBV2 and TRBJ2-5): EPEVTQTPSHQVTQMGQEVILRCVPISNHLYFYWYRQILGQKVEFLVSFYNNEISEKSEIFDDQFSVERPDGSNFTLKIRSTKLEDSAMYFCARGTSGIEETQYFGPGTRLLVL.

The rearrangement links TRBV30 to TRBJ1-5; D gene unclear. CDR1 GTSNPN and CDR2 SVGIG come from the germline V gene (reference sequence). This CDR3 is 15 amino acids long. Trimming cost V 2 bases and J 7 bases, with 18 bases left between them. CDR3 DNA: TGTGCCTGGAGTAACTGGCGGGTCCTAGGCCAGCCCCAGCATTTT. This codes for CAWSNWRVLGQPQHF.

The CDR3 nucleotides are TGTGCCAGCAGCTTGGGGACAACTGGGGGTTCACCCCTCCACTTT. It is translated as CASSLGTTGGSPLHF. V and J are TRBV5-4 and TRBJ1-6, with D possibly TRBD1 on 5 matching bases. The CDR3 length is 15 residues. Germline V lookup: CDR1 SGHNT, CDR2 YYREEE (reference sequence). The V end was cut by 0 bases, the J end by 9 bases, with 13 bases between.

The rearrangement links TRBV6-5 to TRBJ2-5, with D possibly TRBD2 on 6 matching bases. CDR3 length: 13 residues. The germline CDR1 and CDR2 sequences are MNHEY and SVGAGI. Deletions cut 2 bases from V and 3 bases from J, with 7 bases between. CDR3 loop: CASSYGGKETQYF. The CDR3 bases are TGTGCCAGCAGTTACGGGGGGAAAGAGACCCAGTACTTC.

The chain couples TRBV6-5 to TRBJ1-5; TRBD1 aligns across 10 bases. J gave up 2 bases and V 4 bases, and 2 bases lay outside the gene matches. The germline V gene has CDR1 MNHEY and CDR2 SVGAGI. This CDR3 is 15 amino acids long. The CDR3: CASSSGQGRNQPQHF. CDR3 DNA: TGTGCCAGCAGTTCGGGACAGGGGCGCAATCAGCCCCAGCATTTT.

V is TRBV7-6 and J is TRBJ2-7; 8 bases fit TRBD1. Germline trimming cut 4 bases from V and 2 bases from J; bases unmatched to any gene: 7. The CDR3 is 15 amino acids. Germline V lookup: CDR1 SGHVS, CDR2 FNYEAQ. The CDR3 protein is CASSYGTGLTYEQYF. CDR3 coding DNA: TGTGCCAGCAGCTATGGGACAGGTCTAACCTACGAGCAGTACTTC.

The chain links TRBV11-3 to TRBJ2-1; 8 bases agree with TRBD2. This CDR3 has 14 amino acids. V trimming: 6 bases; J trimming: 6 bases; junction bases outside the gene matches: 7. The germline gives CDR1 SGHNT, CDR2 YENEEA. CDR3 sequence: CASRPTGTSNEQFF. The CDR3, as DNA: TGTGCCAGCAGGCCGACCGGGACTAGCAATGAGCAGTTCTTC.

This rearrangement joins TRBV11-2 to TRBJ1-1; 10 bases are a match to TRBD1. The CDR3 is made up of 16 amino acids. With 5 bases clipped from V and 1 base from J, the junction kept 7 bases outside the gene matches. Germline CDR1 and CDR2: SGHAT and FQNNGV. The DNA for the CDR3 is TGTGCCAGCAGCCGCTGGACAGGGGGGAGGAACACTGAAGCTTTCTTT. This encodes CASSRWTGGRNTEAFF.

The chain uses TRBV10-1 and TRBJ2-1, with D unresolved. Trimming removed 0 bases at V and 0 bases at J, with 15 bases between. Per the germline V gene, CDR1 is WNHNN and CDR2 is SYGVQD (reference sequence). The CDR3 sequence is 18 residues long. The CDR3 sequence: CASSESSRRVTSYNEQFF. The CDR3 DNA follows: TGCGCCAGCAGTGAGTCCTCGAGGCGAGTGACCTCCTACAATGAGCAGTTCTTC.

The chain employs TRBV4-1 and TRBJ2-7; D perhaps matches TRBD2 (5 bases). Trimming removed 4 bases from V and 0 bases from J, with 13 bases in between. CDR1 is MGHRA and CDR2 is YSYEKL in the germline V gene. This CDR3 region has 15 residues. The CDR3 bases are TGCGCCAGCAGCCCCGGCAGCGGACGCTCCTACGAGCAGTACTTC. Its protein product is CASSPGSGRSYEQYF.

The chain links TRBV30 to TRBJ1-3; D possibly corresponds to TRBD1 (6 bases). Germline V gives CDR1 GTSNPN, CDR2 SVGIG (reference sequence). The CDR3 runs 14 residues. The V gene lost 4 bases and the J gene lost 4 bases, with 14 bases spanning the gap. The CDR3 reads CAWTYREYGNTIYF. The CDR3 region has the DNA TGTGCCTGGACTTACAGGGAGTACGGAAACACCATATATTTT.

J is TRBJ2-4 and V is TRBV6-5, with D uncertain. This CDR3 spans 12 amino acids. Trimming left V 7 bases short and J 0 bases short, with 4 bases between. Germline V gene sequence: CDR1 MNHEY, CDR2 SVGAGI. CDR3 DNA: TGTGCCAGCACCTTAGCCAAAAACATTCAGTACTTC. It encodes CASTLAKNIQYF.

The chain links TRBV29-1 to TRBJ2-7; maybe TRBD1 (5 bases). Looked up from germline, CDR1 is SQVTM and CDR2 is ANQGSEA. Trimming removed 5 bases at V and 0 bases at J, with 8 bases between. This CDR3 is built from 12 residues. CDR3 in DNA: TGCAGCGTTTCCAGGGACTCCTACGAGCAGTACTTC. Translating gives CSVSRDSYEQYF.

This chain connects TRBV19 to TRBJ1-2, with 7 bases fitting TRBD1. V gave up 7 bases and J gave up 4 bases; unmatched junction bases: 18. The CDR3 is 17 amino acids. Germline CDR1 and CDR2: LNHDA and SQIVND (reference sequence). CDR3 amino acids: CASKGDRVGRLGYGYTF. Here the CDR3 DNA reads TGTGCCAGTAAAGGAGACAGGGTAGGGAGATTAGGCTATGGCTACACCTTC.

The sample holds one count of this clone. This chain connects TRBV28 to TRBJ1-6, with a tentative D call TRBD1 (6 bases). The V gene lost 3 bases and the J gene lost 3 bases, with 9 bases spanning the gap. The germline V gene encodes CDR1 MDHEN and CDR2 SYDVKM. The CDR3 totals 15 residues. CDR3 protein: CASSLRGFYNSPLHF. The CDR3 DNA sequence: TGTGCCAGCAGTTTGAGGGGGTTCTATAATTCACCCCTCCACTTT.